The 32 T cell receptor beta chains below were found in one sample sequenced in a study of cytomegalovirus exposure and HLA in healthy donors. Only in-frame clones appear in the TCRdb table, and some are missing; sequencing was by immunoSEQ multiplex PCR. The sample includes about 64,000 clones, 95% seen only once; the top ten take approximately 6.4%. Source material: PBMCs. All receptors derive from a woman younger than 30 in good health and CMV-seropositive.

The genes are TRBV5-6 and TRBJ1-5, with TRBD1 matching over 7 bases. The germline V gene has CDR1 SGHDT and CDR2 YYEEEE. The junction had 4 bases not matched to a gene; V was cut back by 1 base and J by 0 bases. This CDR3 spans 16 amino acids. CDR3 sequence: CASSLMTGYSNQPQHF. The CDR3 bases are TGTGCCAGCAGCTTGATGACAGGGTATAGCAATCAGCCCCAGCATTTT.

The rearrangement links TRBV5-1 to TRBJ2-7; TRBD1 aligns across 9 bases. Trimming removed 1 base from V and 5 bases from J; junction bases left unmatched: 4. The CDR3 consists of 14 residues. The germline gives CDR1 SGHRS, CDR2 YFSETQ. The CDR3 coding sequence is TGCGCCAGCAGCTTGCCGGGACAGGGTAACGAGCAGTACTTC. Protein: CASSLPGQGNEQYF.

CDR3 coding DNA: TGTGCCAGCAGCAAAGGTGAAGCGGGAATAGAGACCCAGTACTTC. Translated: CASSKGEAGIETQYF. The rearrangement links TRBV21-1 to TRBJ2-5; the DNA was not used to check the table's D call, TRBD2. TRBV21-1 is termed a pseudogene. The CDR3 has 15 amino acids.

The genes are TRBV10-3 and TRBJ2-1; 11 bases agree with TRBD2. Losses at the gene ends were 6 bases for V and 0 bases for J; bases not matched to a gene: 13. Germline CDR1 and CDR2: ENHRY and SYGVKD. The CDR3 is made up of 19 amino acids. The CDR3 protein is CAIRTTSGSHKGSYNEQFF. The CDR3, as DNA: TGTGCCATCAGGACCACTAGCGGGAGCCATAAAGGCTCCTACAATGAGCAGTTCTTC.

This clone was observed once. This CDR3 is CASSAQPPGQSHSGANVLTF. In DNA, the CDR3 is TGCGCCAGCAGCGCACAACCGCCGGGACAGAGTCACTCTGGGGCCAACGTCCTGACTTTC. The chain employs TRBV5-1 and TRBJ2-6; TRBD1 agrees at 7 bases. Germline CDR1 SGHRS, CDR2 YFSETQ. This CDR3 comprises 20 residues. V trimming: 4 bases; J trimming: 0 bases; junction bases outside the gene matches: 16.

J is TRBJ1-1 and V is TRBV15; tentatively, D is TRBD1 (5 bases). This CDR3 has 13 amino acids. The V gene lost 0 bases and the J gene lost 6 bases, with 8 bases spanning the gap. The germline V gene encodes CDR1 LNHNV and CDR2 YYDKDF (reference sequence). This chain's CDR3 is CATSRDQGAEAFF. The CDR3 nucleotides are TGTGCCACCAGCAGAGATCAGGGCGCTGAAGCTTTCTTT. Together with reference TRBV15 and TRBJ1-1, the CDR3 gives the full variable domain: DAMVIQNPRYQVTQFGKPVTLSCSQTLNHNVMYWYQQKSSQAPKLLFHYYDKDFNNEADTPDNFQSRRPNTSFCFLDIRSPGLGDTAMYLCATSRDQGAEAFFGQGTRLTVV.

The V call is TRBV6-1, the J call TRBJ1-4; 8 bases are shared with TRBD1. V was pared by 1 base and J by 7 bases, with 2 bases of the junction left unmatched. Germline V gene lookup returns CDR1 MNHNS and CDR2 SASEGT. The CDR3 runs 14 residues. The CDR3, as DNA: TGTGCCAGCAGTGAAGGGACAGGGATTGAAAAACTGTTTTTT. Protein product: CASSEGTGIEKLFF.

The rearrangement joins TRBV11-2 to TRBJ1-3, with D possibly TRBD1 on 6 matching bases. Between the trimmed V and J ends, which lost 5 bases and 4 bases, there was a span of 15 bases. This CDR3 contains 15 residues. In germline, CDR1 is SGHAT, CDR2 FQNNGV. CDR3 loop: CASSANTGPGNTIYF. In nucleotides, the CDR3 is TGTGCCAGCAGCGCAAATACAGGGCCCGGAAACACCATATATTTT.

V usage is TRBV27 and J usage is TRBJ2-3, with TRBD1 matching 12 bases. Trimming at V came to 1 base and at J to 6 bases, leaving 14 bases not matched to a gene. This CDR3 spans 19 amino acids. Germline CDR1 MNHEY, CDR2 SMNVEV (reference sequence). The CDR3 protein is CASSLYPNSGTGGDDTQYF. The CDR3 DNA sequence: TGTGCCAGCAGTTTATACCCCAATTCTGGGACAGGGGGCGATGATACGCAGTATTTT.

The CDR3, as DNA: TGCGCCAGCAGATCTATCCCAGGGAACGATCAGCCCCAGCATTTT. Protein: CASRSIPGNDQPQHF. J is TRBJ1-5 and V is TRBV5-1, with D maybe TRBD1 (5 bases). The CDR3 is made up of 15 amino acids. The germline V and J ends were trimmed by 5 bases and 5 bases, with 17 bases remaining between them. CDR1 and CDR2 (germline): SGHRS, YFSETQ.

This chain's CDR3 is CASSEGQGSEKLFF. CDR3 nucleotides: TGTGCCAGCAGTGAGGGGCAGGGCAGCGAAAAACTGTTTTTT. The chain couples TRBV6-4 to TRBJ1-4; D may be TRBD1 (5 bases). The V end lost 3 bases, the J end lost 8 bases, and 13 bases lay between the germline ends. The CDR3 runs to 14 residues. Germline loops: CDR1 MRHNA, CDR2 SNTAGT.

V is TRBV4-1 and J is TRBJ1-2; 12 bases align to TRBD1. V was pared by 3 bases and J by 4 bases, with 9 bases of the junction left unmatched. The CDR3 totals 17 residues. Germline loops: CDR1 MGHRA, CDR2 YSYEKL. The CDR3, as DNA: TGCGCCAGCAGCCAGGAACCGGGACAGGGGGCTTTCTATGGCTACACCTTC. Translated, it gives CASSQEPGQGAFYGYTF.

The J gene is TRBJ2-7, the V gene TRBV29-1; D not resolved. The germline gives CDR1 SQVTM, CDR2 ANQGSEA. The CDR3 totals 12 residues. V was trimmed by 1 base and J by 3 bases, leaving 7 bases between them. The CDR3 is CSVEVRDYEQYF. CDR3 DNA sequence: TGCAGCGTTGAAGTTCGAGACTACGAGCAGTACTTC.

The chain has TRBV19 and TRBJ1-4, with 8 bases aligning to TRBD1. The ends lost 6 bases at V and 4 bases at J; junction bases unmatched: 7. Germline lookup yields CDR1 LNHDA and CDR2 SQIVND (reference sequence). The CDR3 spans 15 residues. The CDR3: CASSQDRAFNEKLFF. For the CDR3, the DNA is TGTGCCAGTAGCCAGGACAGGGCTTTTAATGAAAAACTGTTTTTT.

This clone was observed a handful of times. The chain carries TRBV19 and TRBJ1-5; D gene uncertain. The germline V gene has CDR1 LNHDA and CDR2 SQIVND (reference sequence). The CDR3 loop spans 15 amino acids. The germline V and J ends were trimmed by 3 bases and 7 bases, with 16 bases remaining between them. CDR3 residues: CASSIEGRSGQPQHF. DNA of the CDR3: TGTGCCAGTAGTATTGAGGGTCGCTCGGGGCAGCCCCAGCATTTT. Using reference TRBV19 and TRBJ1-5 for the parts outside the CDR3, the full variable domain is DGGITQSPKYLFRKEGQNVTLSCEQNLNHDAMYWYRQDPGQGLRLIYYSQIVNDFQKGDIAEGYSVSREKKESFPLTVTSAQKNPTAFYLCASSIEGRSGQPQHFGDGTRLSIL.

V usage is TRBV7-9 and J usage is TRBJ2-1; 8 nucleotides match TRBD2. CDR3 length: 15 amino acids. From germline, CDR1 is SEHNR and CDR2 FQNEAQ (reference sequence). V lost 8 bases and J lost 7; bases outside the gene matches: 13. The CDR3 DNA is TGTGCCAGCGGACCGGGACTAGGGATCACGAATGAGCAGTTCTTC. This sequence encodes CASGPGLGITNEQFF.

The chain recombines TRBV19 with TRBJ1-3, with D maybe TRBD1 (6 bases). This CDR3 has 17 residues. Germline lookup yields CDR1 LNHDA and CDR2 SQIVND (reference sequence). Trimming took off 0 bases at V and 4 bases at J, with 16 bases between the two ends. As DNA, the CDR3 is TGTGCCAGTAGTATAGATCTTGGACAGTTGGTGGGAAACACCATATATTTT. This translates into CASSIDLGQLVGNTIYF.

J is TRBJ2-5 and V is TRBV4-2; 13 nucleotides line up with TRBD2. Looked up from germline, CDR1 is LGHNA and CDR2 is YNFKEQ. J lost 7 bases, V lost 5 bases, and 13 bases had no gene match. This CDR3 region has 17 residues. This CDR3 is CASSTRLAGGSGGTQYF. The CDR3 DNA is TGTGCCAGCAGCACACGACTAGCGGGAGGCTCGGGGGGGACCCAGTACTTC.

The rearrangement joins TRBV28 to TRBJ2-2; TRBD2 matches at 15 bases. This CDR3 region has 18 residues. The V and J ends lost 5 bases and 4 bases, in that order; junction bases with no gene match: 8. Germline values: CDR1 MDHEN, CDR2 SYDVKM. In DNA form, the CDR3 reads TGTGCCAGCAGTGGACTAGCGGGGGGGCCAAATGGCACCGGGGAGCTGTTTTTT. Protein product: CASSGLAGGPNGTGELFF.

The CDR3 loop is CASSLVPDTYEQYF. The DNA for the CDR3 is TGCGCCAGCAGCTTGGTCCCGGACACCTACGAGCAGTACTTC. V usage is TRBV5-1 and J usage is TRBJ2-7; TRBD1 is a possible D gene (5 bases). CDR1 SGHRS and CDR2 YFSETQ come from the germline V gene. CDR3 size: 14 residues. The V end was cut by 0 bases, the J end by 2 bases, with 9 bases between.

This chain links TRBV25-1 with TRBJ1-1; 7 bases line up with TRBD1. This CDR3 has 15 amino acids. The trim removed 4 bases at V and 0 bases at J, leaving 5 bases unmatched. Germline assignment: CDR1 MGHDK and CDR2 SYGVNS. DNA for the CDR3: TGTGCCAGCAGTGCCCCAGGGGGGTTGAACACTGAAGCTTTCTTT. Translated: CASSAPGGLNTEAFF.

The chain combines TRBV11-2 with TRBJ2-4; 7 nucleotides line up with TRBD2. The CDR3 runs to 15 residues. From germline, CDR1 is SGHAT and CDR2 FQNNGV. After removal of 0 bases from V and 9 bases from J, the junction contained 8 bases not matched to a gene. CDR3 loop: CASSLENGRLGIQYF. CDR3 DNA: TGTGCCAGCAGCTTAGAAAACGGGAGGTTGGGCATTCAGTACTTC. The full variable domain, in which reference TRBV11-2 and TRBJ2-4 provide the parts outside the CDR3, is EAGVAQSPRYKIIEKRQSVAFWCNPISGHATLYWYQQILGQGPKLLIQFQNNGVVDDSQLPKDRFSAERLKGVDSTLKIQPAKLEDSAVYLCASSLENGRLGIQYFGAGTRLSVL.

This chain connects TRBV5-6 to TRBJ2-7; no clear D. Trimming took off 3 bases at V and 0 bases at J, with 10 bases between the two ends. From germline, CDR1 is SGHDT and CDR2 YYEEEE. The CDR3 totals 14 residues. The CDR3 loop reads CASSSSRSSYEQYF. In DNA, the CDR3 is TGTGCCAGCAGCTCTTCTAGGAGCTCCTACGAGCAGTACTTC.

The DNA for the CDR3 is TGCGCCAGCAAAACTAGCGGAAACTACAATGAGCAGTTCTTC. Its translation: CASKTSGNYNEQFF. V usage is TRBV5-1 and J usage is TRBJ2-1, with 8 bases aligning to TRBD2. Germline V lookup: CDR1 SGHRS, CDR2 YFSETQ. The V and J ends lost 6 bases and 3 bases, in that order; junction bases with no gene match: 5. This CDR3 is 14 amino acids long.

The table lists this clone with a few counts. CDR3 in amino acids: CASSAPGQHTEAFF. CDR3 DNA: TGTGCCAGTAGCGCCCCGGGACAGCACACTGAAGCTTTCTTT. The J gene is TRBJ1-1, the V gene TRBV19; 7 bases map to TRBD1. This CDR3 contains 14 residues. Germline V lookup: CDR1 LNHDA, CDR2 SQIVND (reference sequence). V gave up 6 bases and J gave up 3 bases; unmatched junction bases: 7.

V is TRBV28 and J is TRBJ2-7, with D tentatively TRBD1 (5 bases). This CDR3 is built from 13 residues. Germline V gene lookup returns CDR1 MDHEN and CDR2 SYDVKM. V was pared by 2 bases and J by 2 bases, with 7 bases between. The CDR3 here is CASSLIGAYEQYF. The CDR3 DNA is TGTGCCAGCAGTTTAATAGGGGCCTACGAGCAGTACTTC. Full variable domain (rest looked up from reference TRBV28 and TRBJ2-7): DVKVTQSSRYLVKRTGEKVFLECVQDMDHENMFWYRQDPGLGLRLIYFSYDVKMKEKGDIPEGYSVSREKKERFSLILESASTNQTSMYLCASSLIGAYEQYFGPGTRLTVT.

The sample holds one count of this clone. The rearrangement uses TRBV6-5 and TRBJ2-3, with D unresolved. The CDR3 runs to 11 residues. V lost 2 bases and J lost 6, with 3 bases in between. Germline assignment: CDR1 MNHEY and CDR2 SVGAGI. Here the CDR3 reads CASSYEDTQYF. The CDR3 bases are TGTGCCAGCAGTTACGAGGATACGCAGTATTTT.

The CDR3 here is CASSREYEQYF. CDR3 nucleotides: TGTGCCAGCAGCCGGGAGTACGAGCAGTACTTC. This chain links TRBV6-5 with TRBJ2-7, with TRBD2 as a possible D gene (6 bases). The CDR3 is made up of 11 amino acids. Deletions cut 6 bases from V and 4 bases from J, with 7 bases between. In germline, CDR1 is MNHEY, CDR2 SVGAGI.

The chain uses TRBV19 and TRBJ2-1; 13 bases map to TRBD2. Germline-derived CDR1 and CDR2 are LNHDA and SQIVND (reference sequence). The V and J ends lost 5 bases and 7 bases, in that order; junction bases with no gene match: 8. The CDR3 is 16 residues long. For the CDR3, the DNA is TGTGCCAGTAGTGACCGGACTAGCGGGAGTAAGAATGAGCAGTTCTTC. Its protein is CASSDRTSGSKNEQFF.

The chain joins TRBV19 to TRBJ2-3; D perhaps matches TRBD1 (6 bases). The CDR3 spans 14 residues. Deletions cut 9 bases from V and 5 bases from J, with 18 bases between. Germline assignment: CDR1 LNHDA and CDR2 SQIVND (reference sequence). The CDR3 is CASNRAGAGDTQYF. The CDR3 nucleotides are TGTGCCAGCAACAGGGCCGGGGCGGGAGATACGCAGTATTTT.

The chain couples TRBV21-1 to TRBJ1-1; the tabulated D call, TRBD1, remains unverified against the DNA. TRBV21-1 is a recognized pseudogene. This CDR3 is built from 15 residues. CDR3 in amino acids: CASSKPGQGPAEAFF. The CDR3 region has the DNA TGTGCCAGCAGCAAACCGGGACAGGGTCCCGCTGAAGCTTTCTTT.

This clone was detected only once. This chain uses TRBV5-1 with TRBJ2-3; TRBD1 matches at 7 bases. There are 15 residues in the CDR3. Germline V gene data show CDR1 as SGHRS and CDR2 as YFSETQ. The V segment lost 3 bases and the J segment 1 base; nucleotides outside the gene matches: 5. The CDR3: CASSSEGQGTDTQYF. CDR3 sequence (DNA): TGCGCCAGCAGCTCGGAAGGACAGGGCACAGATACGCAGTATTTT.